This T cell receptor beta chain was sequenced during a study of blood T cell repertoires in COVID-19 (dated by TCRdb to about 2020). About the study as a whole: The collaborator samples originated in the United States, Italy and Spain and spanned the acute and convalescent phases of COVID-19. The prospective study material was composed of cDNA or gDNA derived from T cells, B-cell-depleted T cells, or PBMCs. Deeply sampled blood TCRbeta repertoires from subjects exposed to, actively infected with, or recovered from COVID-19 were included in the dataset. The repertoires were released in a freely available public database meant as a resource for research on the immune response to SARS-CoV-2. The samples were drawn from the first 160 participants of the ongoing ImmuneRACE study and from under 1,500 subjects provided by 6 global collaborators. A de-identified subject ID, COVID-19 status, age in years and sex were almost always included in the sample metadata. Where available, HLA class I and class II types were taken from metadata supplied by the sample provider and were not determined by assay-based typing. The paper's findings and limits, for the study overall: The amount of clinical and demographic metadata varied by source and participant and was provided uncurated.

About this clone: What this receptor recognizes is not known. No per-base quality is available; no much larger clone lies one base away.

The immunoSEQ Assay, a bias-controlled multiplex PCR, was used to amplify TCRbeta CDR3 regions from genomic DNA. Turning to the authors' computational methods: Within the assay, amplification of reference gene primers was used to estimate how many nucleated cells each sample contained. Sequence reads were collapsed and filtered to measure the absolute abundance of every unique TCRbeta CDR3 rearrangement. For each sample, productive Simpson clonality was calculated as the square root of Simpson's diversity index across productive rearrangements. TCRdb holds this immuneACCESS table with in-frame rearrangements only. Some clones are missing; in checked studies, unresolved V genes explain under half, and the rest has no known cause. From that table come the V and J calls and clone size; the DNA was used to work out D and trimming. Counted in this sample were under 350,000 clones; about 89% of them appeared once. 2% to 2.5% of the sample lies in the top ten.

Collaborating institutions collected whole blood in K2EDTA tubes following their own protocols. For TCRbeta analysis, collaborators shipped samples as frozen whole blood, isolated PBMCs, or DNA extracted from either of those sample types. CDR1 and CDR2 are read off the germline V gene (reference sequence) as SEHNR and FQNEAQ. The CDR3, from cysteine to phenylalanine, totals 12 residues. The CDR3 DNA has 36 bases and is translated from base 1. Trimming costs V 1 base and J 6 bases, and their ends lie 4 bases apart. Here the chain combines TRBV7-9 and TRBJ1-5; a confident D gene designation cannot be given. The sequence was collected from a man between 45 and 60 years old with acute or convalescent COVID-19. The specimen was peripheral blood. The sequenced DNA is TGTGCCAGCAGCTTAGATAGTCAGCCCCAGCATTTT. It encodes CASSLDSQPQHF.